Below, 5 T cell receptor beta chains from the same sample are listed, as sequenced in a study of early T cells in non-severe SARS-CoV-2 infection (dated by TCRdb to the early 2020s). The library was prepared using 5' RACE. Instrument used: NextSeq 500. The public reads were reanalyzed by TCRdb: fastp trimming at Q25, MiXCR alignment, in-frame beta chains only. Records with the same CDR3 protein are collapsed into one entry carrying the most frequent genes and DNA. The table for this sample lists 25,000 to 35,000 distinct CDR3 sequences; around 7% of them were counted only once. The ten largest clones capture about a third of the sample. The source material was whole blood. The receptors here all came from an adult who was a healthcare worker with PCR-confirmed SARS-CoV-2 infection or an uninfected control (not recorded which).

The sample holds a few counts of this clonotype. The chain uses TRBV18 and TRBJ1-4; D gene unclear. Germline lookup yields CDR1 KGHSH and CDR2 LQKENI. With 3 bases removed from V and 8 bases from J, the gap between germline ends came to 7 bases. This CDR3 is built from 12 residues. CDR3 sequence: CASSPSEEKLFF. CDR3 coding DNA: TGTGCCAGCTCACCCTCGGAGGAAAAACTGTTTTTT.

At least ten counts were recorded for this clonotype. The V call is TRBV5-1, the J call TRBJ2-1; TRBD2 is a possible D gene (6 bases). This CDR3 has 12 amino acids. Between the trimmed V and J ends, which lost 4 bases and 7 bases, there was a span of 9 bases. CDR1 is SGHRS, CDR2 YFSETQ, per germline. The CDR3 bases are TGCGCCAGCAGCCTAGCGTGGAATGAGCAGTTCTTC. Residues: CASSLAWNEQFF. The whole variable domain, remainder taken from reference TRBV5-1 and TRBJ2-1, is KAGVTQTPRYLIKTRGQQVTLSCSPISGHRSVSWYQQTPGQGLQFLFEYFSETQRNKGNFPGRFSGRQFSNSRSEMNVSTLELGDSALYLCASSLAWNEQFFGPGTRLTVL.

This clonotype was seen at least ten times. This chain joins TRBV18 and TRBJ1-5; perhaps TRBD1 as D (5 bases). V was clipped by 2 bases and J by 5 bases, with 10 bases between them. Per germline, CDR1 KGHSH and CDR2 LQKENI. The CDR3 consists of 14 residues. CDR3 amino acids: CASSPTGGDQPQHF. The CDR3 DNA sequence: TGTGCCAGCTCACCAACGGGGGGGGATCAGCCCCAGCATTTT.

This clonotype was detected many times. The rearrangement links TRBV19 to TRBJ2-1, with D perhaps TRBD1 (5 bases). Germline CDR1 LNHDA, CDR2 SQIVND (reference sequence). This CDR3 is 12 amino acids long. With 7 bases removed from V and 5 bases from J, the gap between germline ends came to 9 bases. CDR3 protein: CASTQGNNEQFF. The CDR3, as DNA: TGTGCCAGTACTCAGGGAAACAATGAGCAGTTCTTC.

This clonotype has at least ten counts. The V and J genes are TRBV12-3 or TRBV12-4 and TRBJ1-1; 7 nucleotides match TRBD1. The CDR3 runs to 13 residues. V shed 7 bases and J 1 base; nucleotides not matched to a gene: 3. CDR3 amino acids: CASNDRANTEAFF. The CDR3 DNA is TGTGCCAGCAACGACAGGGCGAACACTGAAGCTTTCTTT.